One and the same sample provided the 26 T cell receptor beta chains below, sequenced in a study of T cells in narcolepsy. Only in-frame clones appear in the TCRdb table, and some are missing; sequencing was by immunoSEQ multiplex PCR. This sample yields tens of thousands of clones, of which more than 70% are seen a single time; approximately 0.99% belongs to the top ten. The material sequenced was memory (CD45RA-) CD4+ T cells from blood. These receptors were taken from a human donor in good health.

Comment on this clone: One end of the junction is discordant with germline, which a read error may explain. The chain recombines TRBV11-2 with TRBJ1-1, with 12 bases lining up with TRBD1. Germline V gives CDR1 SGHAT, CDR2 FQNNGV. CDR3 length equals 14 residues. The CDR3 region is CASSLGTGGTEALF. In DNA form, the CDR3 reads TGTGCCAGCAGCCTCGGGACAGGGGGCACTGAAGCTCTCTTT.

The V call is TRBV18, the J call TRBJ2-1; 10 bases are a match to TRBD2. The CDR3 sequence is 19 residues long. CDR1 is KGHSH, CDR2 LQKENI, per germline. J was trimmed by 0 bases and V by 1 base; bases with no gene match: 9. The CDR3: CASSPRSSGGTSSYNEQFF. The DNA for the CDR3 is TGTGCCAGCTCACCACGTAGTAGCGGGGGGACCAGCTCCTACAATGAGCAGTTCTTC.

The J gene is TRBJ2-5, the V gene TRBV7-2; 12 bases are shared with TRBD2. V shed 5 bases and J 2 bases; nucleotides not matched to a gene: 9. Germline CDR1 is SGHTA and CDR2 is FQGNSA. The CDR3 contains 17 residues. The CDR3: CASSLRLAGEFQETQYF. CDR3 nucleotide sequence: TGTGCCAGCAGCCTAAGACTAGCGGGAGAGTTTCAAGAGACCCAGTACTTC.

The V gene is TRBV5-6, the J gene TRBJ2-1; D is uncertain. CDR3 length: 15 amino acids. V gave up 1 base and J gave up 0 bases, with 8 bases separating them. Germline loops: CDR1 SGHDT, CDR2 YYEEEE. The CDR3 reads CASSLPTNSYNEQFF. CDR3 DNA: TGTGCCAGCAGCTTGCCCACAAACTCCTACAATGAGCAGTTCTTC.

The gene calls are TRBV27 and TRBJ2-5; 11 nucleotides match TRBD2. In germline, CDR1 is MNHEY, CDR2 SMNVEV (reference sequence). The CDR3 covers 16 residues. V trimming: 5 bases; J trimming: 5 bases; junction bases outside the gene matches: 10. This CDR3 is CASSTETSGKGETQYF. The CDR3 region has the DNA TGTGCCAGCAGTACTGAGACTAGCGGGAAGGGGGAGACCCAGTACTTC.

This sequence joins TRBV10-3 and TRBJ2-2; D might be TRBD1 or TRBD2, each matching 5 bases. The CDR3 loop spans 16 amino acids. Trimming removed 1 base at V and 2 bases at J, with 11 bases between. Germline V gives CDR1 ENHRY, CDR2 SYGVKD. Here the CDR3 reads CAISEYRDLNTGELFF. The CDR3 DNA reads TGTGCCATCAGTGAGTACCGGGACCTTAACACCGGGGAGCTGTTTTTT.

The genes are TRBV6-1 and TRBJ1-3; D ambiguous. The CDR3 is made up of 13 amino acids. The germline CDR1 and CDR2 sequences are MNHNS and SASEGT. V was pared by 7 bases and J by 0 bases, with 7 bases between. The CDR3 here is CASKKRSGNTIYF. In DNA, the CDR3 is TGTGCCAGCAAGAAGCGCTCTGGAAACACCATATATTTT.

The chain has TRBV6-1 and TRBJ2-7; D gene ambiguous. The CDR3 runs 11 residues. Germline V gene data show CDR1 as MNHNS and CDR2 as SASEGT. V lost 2 bases and J lost 3, with 2 bases in between. CDR3 protein: CASSEIYEQYF. The CDR3 DNA reads as TGTGCCAGCAGTGAAATCTACGAGCAGTACTTC.

This chain links TRBV7-9 with TRBJ2-7, with 8 bases identical to TRBD1. Germline CDR1 and CDR2: SEHNR and FQNEAQ (reference sequence). Losses at the gene ends were 5 bases for V and 1 base for J; bases not matched to a gene: 7. The CDR3 spans 15 residues. The CDR3 DNA sequence: TGTGCCAGCAGCCCCCGGACAGGGTCTTCCTACGAGCAGTACTTC. Translating gives CASSPRTGSSYEQYF.

Only one count was recorded for this clone. V usage is TRBV5-1 and J usage is TRBJ1-1; no clear D. Trimming cost V 0 bases and J 2 bases, with 8 bases left between them. The CDR3 contains 14 residues. The germline CDR1 and CDR2 sequences are SGHRS and YFSETQ. This CDR3 reads CASSLGAENTEAFF. As DNA, the CDR3 is TGCGCCAGCAGCTTGGGCGCAGAAAACACTGAAGCTTTCTTT.

The gene calls are TRBV9 and TRBJ2-3; the D call may be TRBD1 or TRBD2 (5 bases each). Germline V gene sequence: CDR1 SGDLS, CDR2 YYNGEE. V was trimmed by 4 bases and J by 4 bases, leaving 19 bases between them. The CDR3 loop spans 16 amino acids. In DNA form, the CDR3 reads TGTGCCAGCAGCTCTAGAGGGGATTCAAGTGCAGATACGCAGTATTTT. Its translation: CASSSRGDSSADTQYF.

V gene TRBV7-3 combines with J gene TRBJ2-3; D is uncertain. CDR3 length: 14 residues. Trimming cost V 1 base and J 1 base, with 6 bases left between them. Germline CDR1 and CDR2: SGHTA and FQGTGA. CDR3 nucleotide sequence: TGTGCCAGCAGCTTAATGGGCGGCACAGATACGCAGTATTTT. Translated: CASSLMGGTDTQYF.

The chain links TRBV18 to TRBJ2-6; TRBD1 aligns across 7 bases. The length of the CDR3 is 15 residues. Germline V gives CDR1 KGHSH, CDR2 LQKENI. Trimming took 5 bases from V and 4 from J; bases not matched to a gene: 5. The CDR3 loop is CASSSTGTGANVLTF. The DNA for the CDR3 is TGTGCCAGCTCATCGACAGGGACAGGGGCCAACGTCCTGACTTTC.

The rearrangement joins TRBV18 to TRBJ2-2; 8 nucleotides match TRBD1. Germline CDR1 is KGHSH and CDR2 is LQKENI. Trimming took 6 bases from V and 6 from J; bases not matched to a gene: 12. This CDR3 is 16 amino acids long. The chain's CDR3 is CASSANSDRASGELFF. CDR3 coding DNA: TGTGCCAGCTCTGCCAACTCGGACAGGGCCTCCGGGGAGCTGTTTTTT.

This chain links TRBV5-1 with TRBJ1-2; D unresolved. V was pared by 4 bases and J by 5 bases, with 12 bases between. The V gene's germline CDR1 is SGHRS and CDR2 YFSETQ. There are 13 residues in the CDR3. The CDR3 DNA follows: TGCGCCAGCAGCCAGCCCCCAAAATATGGCTACACCTTC. This gives the protein CASSQPPKYGYTF. The full variable domain, its missing parts supplied by reference TRBV5-1 and TRBJ1-2, is KAGVTQTPRYLIKTRGQQVTLSCSPISGHRSVSWYQQTPGQGLQFLFEYFSETQRNKGNFPGRFSGRQFSNSRSEMNVSTLELGDSALYLCASSQPPKYGYTFGSGTRLTVV.

V gene TRBV28 combines with J gene TRBJ1-4; D ambiguous. Germline loops: CDR1 MDHEN, CDR2 SYDVKM. The V end was cut by 2 bases, the J end by 3 bases, with 1 base between. This CDR3 comprises 12 residues. CDR3 region: CASSLPNEKLFF. The CDR3 DNA sequence: TGTGCCAGCAGTTTACCTAATGAAAAACTGTTTTTT.

This clone was seen only once. The chain has TRBV27 and TRBJ1-1; no definite D call. With 6 bases removed from V and 4 bases from J, the gap between germline ends came to 12 bases. This CDR3 is 13 amino acids long. Germline-derived CDR1 and CDR2 are MNHEY and SMNVEV (reference sequence). CDR3 loop: CASSNVRGTEAFF. The CDR3 nucleotides read TGTGCCAGCAGCAATGTTAGAGGCACTGAAGCTTTCTTT.

The V and J genes are TRBV6-1 and TRBJ2-2; TRBD1 is a possible D gene (6 bases). The CDR3 totals 15 residues. Trimming took off 6 bases at V and 3 bases at J, with 14 bases between the two ends. In germline, CDR1 is MNHNS, CDR2 SASEGT. CDR3 amino acids: CASSLQGYDTGELFF. DNA of the CDR3: TGTGCCAGCAGCCTCCAGGGGTATGACACCGGGGAGCTGTTTTTT.

The chain combines TRBV7-3 with TRBJ2-3; TRBD1 aligns across 7 bases. Germline loops: CDR1 SGHTA, CDR2 FQGTGA. The ends lost 5 bases at V and 2 bases at J; junction bases unmatched: 7. CDR3 length: 15 amino acids. The CDR3 loop is CASSPKGATTDTQYF. The CDR3 DNA is TGTGCCAGCAGCCCCAAGGGGGCCACCACAGATACGCAGTATTTT.

The rearrangement joins TRBV19 to TRBJ2-7, with D possibly matching TRBD2 (5 bases). Trimming removed 4 bases from V and 6 bases from J, with 22 bases in between. CDR3 size: 16 residues. Germline CDR1 is LNHDA and CDR2 is SQIVND (reference sequence). The chain's CDR3 is CASSSAGPPPEGEQYF. The DNA of the CDR3 is TGTGCCAGTAGTAGTGCTGGGCCCCCACCCGAGGGCGAGCAGTACTTC. Together with reference TRBV19 and TRBJ2-7, the CDR3 gives the full variable domain: DGGITQSPKYLFRKEGQNVTLSCEQNLNHDAMYWYRQDPGQGLRLIYYSQIVNDFQKGDIAEGYSVSREKKESFPLTVTSAQKNPTAFYLCASSSAGPPPEGEQYFGPGTRLTVT.

By frequency in the sample, this clone is medium-sized. The genes are TRBV2 and TRBJ1-1; D unresolved. CDR1 is SNHLY and CDR2 is FYNNEI in the germline V gene. The CDR3 sequence is 13 residues long. V was trimmed by 4 bases and J by 1 base, leaving 7 bases between them. The CDR3 region is CASSVVTNTEAFF. Here the CDR3 DNA reads TGTGCCAGCAGTGTTGTTACGAACACTGAAGCTTTCTTT. The whole variable domain, filled in from reference TRBV2 and TRBJ1-1, reads EPEVTQTPSHQVTQMGQEVILRCVPISNHLYFYWYRQILGQKVEFLVSFYNNEISEKSEIFDDQFSVERPDGSNFTLKIRSTKLEDSAMYFCASSVVTNTEAFFGQGTRLTVV.

About this clone itself: This CDR3 is also generated by other DNA sequences in the sample. The chain employs TRBV7-8 and TRBJ1-3; D possibly corresponds to TRBD1 (5 bases). The CDR3 extends over 15 amino acids. Germline V gene data show CDR1 as SGHVS and CDR2 as FQNEAQ. V was pared by 3 bases and J by 0 bases, with 9 bases between. CDR3 residues: CASSFADSSGNTIYF. Here the CDR3 DNA reads TGTGCCAGCAGCTTTGCCGACAGCTCTGGAAACACCATATATTTT.

The chain couples TRBV9 to TRBJ1-6; TRBD1 might be the D (5 bases). The CDR3 runs to 14 residues. Germline V CDR1 and CDR2: SGDLS, YYNGEE. V lost 0 bases to trimming and J lost 8 bases, with 9 bases between them. CDR3 sequence: CASSVEGQHSPLHF. Here the CDR3 DNA reads TGTGCCAGCAGCGTAGAGGGGCAGCATTCACCCCTCCACTTT.

V usage is TRBV5-4 and J usage is TRBJ1-1; possible D gene TRBD1, 5 bases. Germline loops: CDR1 SGHNT, CDR2 YYREEE (reference sequence). The CDR3 length is 17 residues. V was trimmed by 0 bases and J by 0 bases, leaving 15 bases between them. The CDR3 region is CASSLGGPSPLNTEAFF. DNA of the CDR3: TGTGCCAGCAGCTTGGGGGGCCCTAGTCCCTTGAACACTGAAGCTTTCTTT.

The rearrangement uses TRBV23-1 and TRBJ1-2; perhaps TRBD1 as D (5 bases). TRBV23-1 is an ORF, and what it does is uncertain. The CDR3 is 15 residues long. The V end was cut by 10 bases, the J end by 6 bases, with 24 bases between. CDR3 sequence reads: CAKYRDPSRPDGYTF. The CDR3 DNA sequence: TGCGCCAAATACCGGGACCCATCTCGGCCGGATGGCTACACCTTC.

The chain carries TRBV5-1 and TRBJ1-6, with TRBD1 identical over 8 bases. This CDR3 has 14 amino acids. Germline V gene data show CDR1 as SGHRS and CDR2 as YFSETQ. After removal of 4 bases from V and 5 bases from J, the junction contained 2 bases not matched to a gene. The CDR3 loop reads CASSPQGDNSPLHF. The CDR3 nucleotides are TGCGCCAGCAGCCCACAGGGGGATAATTCACCCCTCCACTTT. The full variable domain, in which reference TRBV5-1 and TRBJ1-6 provide the parts outside the CDR3, is KAGVTQTPRYLIKTRGQQVTLSCSPISGHRSVSWYQQTPGQGLQFLFEYFSETQRNKGNFPGRFSGRQFSNSRSEMNVSTLELGDSALYLCASSPQGDNSPLHFGNGTRLTVT.